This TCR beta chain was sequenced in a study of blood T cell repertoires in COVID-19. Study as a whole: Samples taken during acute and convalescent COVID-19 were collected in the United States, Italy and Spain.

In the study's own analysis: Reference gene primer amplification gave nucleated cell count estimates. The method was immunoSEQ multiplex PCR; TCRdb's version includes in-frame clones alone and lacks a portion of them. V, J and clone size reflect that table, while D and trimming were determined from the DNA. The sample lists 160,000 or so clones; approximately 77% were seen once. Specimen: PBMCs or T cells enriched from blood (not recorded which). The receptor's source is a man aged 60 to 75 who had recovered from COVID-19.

The CDR3 sequence is CASSEAQSGSLTGELFF. The CDR3 DNA reads TGTGCCAGCAGTGAAGCGCAGAGCGGGAGTCTTACCGGGGAGCTGTTTTTT. The chain uses TRBV2 and TRBJ2-2; 8 positions agree with TRBD2. V lost 0 bases and J lost 5; bases outside the gene matches: 8. The CDR3 has 17 amino acids. Per germline, CDR1 SNHLY and CDR2 FYNNEI.